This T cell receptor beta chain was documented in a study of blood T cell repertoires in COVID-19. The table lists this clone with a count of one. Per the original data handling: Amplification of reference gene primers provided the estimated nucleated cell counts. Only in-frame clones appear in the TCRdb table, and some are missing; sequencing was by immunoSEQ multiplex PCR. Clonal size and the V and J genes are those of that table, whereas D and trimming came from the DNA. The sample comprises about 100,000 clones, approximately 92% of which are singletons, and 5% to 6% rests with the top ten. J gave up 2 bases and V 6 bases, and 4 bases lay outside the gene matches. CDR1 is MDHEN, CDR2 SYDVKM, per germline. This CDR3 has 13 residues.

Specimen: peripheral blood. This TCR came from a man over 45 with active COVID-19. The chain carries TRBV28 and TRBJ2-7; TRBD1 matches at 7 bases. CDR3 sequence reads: CASRTGQAYEQYF. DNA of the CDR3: TGTGCCAGCAGGACAGGACAGGCCTACGAGCAGTACTTC. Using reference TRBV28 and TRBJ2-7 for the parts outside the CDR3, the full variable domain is DVKVTQSSRYLVKRTGEKVFLECVQDMDHENMFWYRQDPGLGLRLIYFSYDVKMKEKGDIPEGYSVSREKKERFSLILESASTNQTSMYLCASRTGQAYEQYFGPGTRLTVT.